This is a list of T cell receptor beta chains from one sample in a study of Graves' ophthalmopathy and Graves' hyperthyroidism. TCRdb reanalysed the multiplex PCR reads using MiXCR and keeps one entry per CDR3 protein. The table shows more than 45,000 distinct CDR3 sequences, with around half occurring only once. Sequencing input: peripheral blood. Receptors originate from an adult man with Graves' ophthalmopathy. CDR3s include the opening cysteine and the closing phenylalanine or tryptophan. Fields, in order: V gene, clone size, D gene, CDR3 length, J gene, CDR3 DNA, CDR3 protein. D genes are given only for firm matches. Rows give clone size only sometimes, using once, few, many, or a class for an expanded clone.

v_gene: TRBV6-6; abundance: many; d_gene: TRBD1; len: 15; j_gene: TRBJ2-1; CDR3nt: TGTGCCAGCAGCCGATCCCGGGACAGCTACAATGAGCAGTTCTTC; CDR3aa: CASSRSRDSYNEQFF
v_gene: TRBV5-1; abundance: many; d_gene: TRBD2; len: 17; j_gene: TRBJ2-5; CDR3nt: TGCGCCAGCAGCCACGGGACTAGCGGGACCTACCAAGAGACCCAGTACTTC; CDR3aa: CASSHGTSGTYQETQYF
v_gene: TRBV5-1; abundance: many; d_gene: -; len: 14; j_gene: TRBJ2-3; CDR3nt: TGCGCCAGCAGCCTTCGGGACCCCACAGATACGCAGTATTTT; CDR3aa: CASSLRDPTDTQYF
v_gene: TRBV7-2; abundance: many; d_gene: -; len: 13; j_gene: TRBJ1-2; CDR3nt: TGTGCCAGCAGCATGACAAGCCACTATGGCTACACCTTC; CDR3aa: CASSMTSHYGYTF
v_gene: TRBV7-3; abundance: many; d_gene: TRBD2; len: 18; j_gene: TRBJ2-1; CDR3nt: TGTGCCAGCAGCTTAACGGGGATCGGGACTAGCGGCTACAATGAGCAGTTCTTC; CDR3aa: CASSLTGIGTSGYNEQFF
v_gene: TRBV10-2; abundance: many; d_gene: TRBD2; len: 16; j_gene: TRBJ2-7; CDR3nt: TGCGCCAGCAGTCTCGTACGGGGCGGGAGGGCCTACGAGCAGTACTTC; CDR3aa: CASSLVRGGRAYEQYF
v_gene: TRBV27; abundance: -; d_gene: TRBD1; len: 14; j_gene: TRBJ2-7; CDR3nt: TGTGCCAGCCGTCTACCGGGACAGGGCTACGAGCAGTACTTC; CDR3aa: CASRLPGQGYEQYF
v_gene: TRBV15; abundance: -; d_gene: TRBD1; len: 16; j_gene: TRBJ2-1; CDR3nt: TGTGCCACCAGCAGAGGGACAGGAAGCTCCTACAATGAGCAGTTCTTC; CDR3aa: CATSRGTGSSYNEQFF
v_gene: TRBV5-1; abundance: many; d_gene: TRBD1; len: 17; j_gene: TRBJ1-2; CDR3nt: TGCGCCAGCAGCTTGAGTCCTCCGGGACAGGACTCCTATGGCTACACCTTC; CDR3aa: CASSLSPPGQDSYGYTF
v_gene: TRBV19; abundance: once; d_gene: TRBD1; len: 16; j_gene: TRBJ1-3; CDR3nt: TGTGCCAGTAGTATACGGGCCGGGACAGGGGCTAACACCGTATATTTT; CDR3aa: CASSIRAGTGANTVYF
v_gene: TRBV19; abundance: few; d_gene: TRBD1; len: 11; j_gene: TRBJ2-3; CDR3nt: TGTGCCAGTAGTAACCGGGACAGCAGGTATTTT; CDR3aa: CASSNRDSRYF
v_gene: TRBV12-3/TRBV12-4; abundance: -; d_gene: -; len: 9; j_gene: TRBJ2-1; CDR3nt: TGTGCCAGCAGACCCGGACAGCTCTTC; CDR3aa: CASRPGQLF
v_gene: TRBV7-9; abundance: -; d_gene: -; len: 15; j_gene: TRBJ2-2; CDR3nt: TGTGCCAGCAGCTCAACGTCTAGCGCGTCCGGGGAGCCGTTTTTT; CDR3aa: CASSSTSSASGEPFF
v_gene: TRBV7-8; abundance: -; d_gene: TRBD1; len: 19; j_gene: TRBJ1-1; CDR3nt: TGTGCCAGCAGCTTGGCACAGGGGGGGGGCGAGAAGCCGAACACTGAAGCTTTCTTT; CDR3aa: CASSLAQGGGEKPNTEAFF
v_gene: TRBV15; abundance: -; d_gene: -; len: 15; j_gene: TRBJ2-7; CDR3nt: TGTGCCACCAGCAGAGCGGCCTCGGGAAGCTACGAGCAGTACTTC; CDR3aa: CATSRAASGSYEQYF
v_gene: TRBV6-6; abundance: once; d_gene: -; len: 15; j_gene: TRBJ2-1; CDR3nt: TGTGCCAGCAGTGACGGTGCAGGGGAGGCAGATACGCAGTTCTTC; CDR3aa: CASSDGAGEADTQFF
v_gene: TRBV14; abundance: many; d_gene: -; len: 14; j_gene: TRBJ1-1; CDR3nt: TGTGCCAGCAGTCATAGCACACGTAACACTGAAGCTTTCTTT; CDR3aa: CASSHSTRNTEAFF
v_gene: TRBV19; abundance: once; d_gene: -; len: 14; j_gene: TRBJ1-4; CDR3nt: TGTGCCAGTTGCAAGGGGGGCATCGGAGAAAAACTGTTTTTT; CDR3aa: CASCKGGIGEKLFF
v_gene: TRBV5-1; abundance: many; d_gene: -; len: 17; j_gene: TRBJ2-6; CDR3nt: TGCGCCAGCAGCTACAGACCCGAGGGATCTGGGGCCAACGTCCTGACTTTC; CDR3aa: CASSYRPEGSGANVLTF
v_gene: TRBV7-2; abundance: many; d_gene: TRBD2; len: 19; j_gene: TRBJ2-3; CDR3nt: TGTGCCAGCAGCTCCGAGCCCCTAGCGGGGGCCGCTAGCACAGATACGCAGTATTTT; CDR3aa: CASSSEPLAGAASTDTQYF
v_gene: TRBV11-2; abundance: -; d_gene: TRBD2; len: 17; j_gene: TRBJ2-5; CDR3nt: TGTGCCAGCAGCCCCAATACGCTAGCGGGAGGGCAAGAGACCCAGTACTTC; CDR3aa: CASSPNTLAGGQETQYF
v_gene: TRBV11-2; abundance: many; d_gene: -; len: 15; j_gene: TRBJ2-7; CDR3nt: TGTGCCAGCAGCTTAGAGCGGGTGATGGGAGGCGAGCAGTACTTC; CDR3aa: CASSLERVMGGEQYF
v_gene: TRBV6-1; abundance: many; d_gene: TRBD2; len: 17; j_gene: TRBJ2-7; CDR3nt: TGTGCCAGCAGTGTTAGCGGGACACCCTCCTCCGTCTACGAGCAGTACTTC; CDR3aa: CASSVSGTPSSVYEQYF
v_gene: TRBV25-1; abundance: -; d_gene: -; len: 14; j_gene: TRBJ1-1; CDR3nt: TGTGCCACCAGCAGCTGGGGACAAAGGGCTGAAGCTTTCTTT; CDR3aa: CATSSWGQRAEAFF
v_gene: TRBV2; abundance: -; d_gene: -; len: 11; j_gene: TRBJ2-1; CDR3nt: TGTGCCAGCAGTGCAGGGACCTCAAGTTTCTTC; CDR3aa: CASSAGTSSFF
v_gene: TRBV5-1; abundance: many; d_gene: -; len: 15; j_gene: TRBJ2-3; CDR3nt: TGCGCCAGCAGCTTTGGGGTGGTAGCAACAGATACGCAGTATTTT; CDR3aa: CASSFGVVATDTQYF
v_gene: TRBV5-8; abundance: many; d_gene: -; len: 15; j_gene: TRBJ2-5; CDR3nt: TGTGCCAGCAGCCTGGACGGGACAAGCCAAGAGACCCAGTACTTC; CDR3aa: CASSLDGTSQETQYF
v_gene: TRBV5-1; abundance: -; d_gene: TRBD2; len: 16; j_gene: TRBJ2-2; CDR3nt: TGCGCCAGCAGCCAAGGACTAGCGGCGGACACCGGGGAGCTGTTCTTT; CDR3aa: CASSQGLAADTGELFF
v_gene: TRBV20-1; abundance: -; d_gene: -; len: 10; j_gene: TRBJ2-7; CDR3nt: TGCAGTGCTAGAGAGGCAGCGAAGAACTTC; CDR3aa: CSAREAAKNF
v_gene: TRBV7-9; abundance: -; d_gene: -; len: 12; j_gene: TRBJ1-2; CDR3nt: TGTGCCAGCAGCTTCTCGTTAATTGGGTACACCTTC; CDR3aa: CASSFSLIGYTF
v_gene: TRBV20-1; abundance: -; d_gene: -; len: 13; j_gene: TRBJ1-1; CDR3nt: TGCAGTGCTATAGAAGGGGGGAGCACTGAAGCTTTCTTT; CDR3aa: CSAIEGGSTEAFF
v_gene: TRBV19; abundance: -; d_gene: TRBD1; len: 17; j_gene: TRBJ1-5; CDR3nt: TGTGCCAGTAGAGACATCGGACAGGCGTATAGCAATCAGCCCCAGCATTTT; CDR3aa: CASRDIGQAYSNQPQHF
v_gene: TRBV10-3; abundance: -; d_gene: -; len: 20; j_gene: TRBJ1-6; CDR3nt: -; CDR3aa: CAMYLCATSVTKEINSPLHF
v_gene: TRBV10-1; abundance: -; d_gene: TRBD2; len: 15; j_gene: TRBJ2-3; CDR3nt: TGCGCCAGCAGTCCCGGGACTAGCGAGACAGATACGCAGTATTTT; CDR3aa: CASSPGTSETDTQYF
v_gene: TRBV7-9; abundance: few; d_gene: -; len: 14; j_gene: TRBJ1-5; CDR3nt: TGTGCCAGCAGCTCGACAGATAGCAATCAGCCCCAGCATTTT; CDR3aa: CASSSTDSNQPQHF
v_gene: TRBV5-5; abundance: -; d_gene: TRBD1; len: 16; j_gene: TRBJ2-7; CDR3nt: TGTGCCAGCAGCTCTGCAGGGACAGGGCGGCTATACGAGCAGTACTTC; CDR3aa: CASSSAGTGRLYEQYF
v_gene: TRBV12-3/TRBV12-4; abundance: -; d_gene: -; len: 16; j_gene: TRBJ1-5; CDR3nt: TGTGCCAGCAGTGGCGGGACTAGCGGGTACCAAGAGGCCCAGCATTTT; CDR3aa: CASSGGTSGYQEAQHF
v_gene: TRBV5-8; abundance: many; d_gene: TRBD1; len: 14; j_gene: TRBJ2-1; CDR3nt: TGTGCCAGCAGCCCACTGACAGGGGAGAATGAGCAGTTCTTC; CDR3aa: CASSPLTGENEQFF
v_gene: TRBV20-1; abundance: -; d_gene: -; len: 14; j_gene: TRBJ1-2; CDR3nt: TGCAGTGCTAGAGATATCCAGGGAGCCTATGGCTACACCTTC; CDR3aa: CSARDIQGAYGYTF
v_gene: TRBV7-9; abundance: -; d_gene: -; len: 14; j_gene: TRBJ2-7; CDR3nt: TGTGCCAGCAGCTTAGGGGCAGGGTATAACGAGCAGTACTTC; CDR3aa: CASSLGAGYNEQYF
v_gene: TRBV7-2; abundance: many; d_gene: -; len: 20; j_gene: TRBJ2-3; CDR3nt: TGTGCCAGCAGCTTAGGGGGTCCCAGAGTGTACGGGACGATCACAGATACGCAGTATTTT; CDR3aa: CASSLGGPRVYGTITDTQYF
v_gene: TRBV6-5; abundance: -; d_gene: -; len: 13; j_gene: TRBJ1-2; CDR3nt: TGTGCCAGCAGTTACTCGGGGGGGTATGGCTACACCTTC; CDR3aa: CASSYSGGYGYTF
v_gene: TRBV20-1; abundance: -; d_gene: TRBD2; len: 13; j_gene: TRBJ2-1; CDR3nt: TGCAGTGCTACTAGCGGGAGGGCCAATGAGCAGTTCTTC; CDR3aa: CSATSGRANEQFF
v_gene: TRBV7-9; abundance: many; d_gene: -; len: 15; j_gene: TRBJ2-3; CDR3nt: TGTGCCAGCAGCTTAGGAGTGGGGTTCACAGATACGCAGTATTTT; CDR3aa: CASSLGVGFTDTQYF
v_gene: TRBV6-1; abundance: many; d_gene: TRBD1; len: 14; j_gene: TRBJ2-7; CDR3nt: TGTGCCAGCAGTGAAAGGACAGGGGGTGACGAGCAGTACTTC; CDR3aa: CASSERTGGDEQYF
v_gene: TRBV7-7; abundance: -; d_gene: -; len: 15; j_gene: TRBJ2-2; CDR3nt: TGTGCTAGCAGCTTAGACAGGGCGGGAAGCGGGGAGCTGTTTTTT; CDR3aa: CASSLDRAGSGELFF
v_gene: TRBV7-8; abundance: -; d_gene: -; len: 14; j_gene: TRBJ1-3; CDR3nt: TGTGCCAGCAGCTCGGAACATCCTGGAAACACCATATATTTT; CDR3aa: CASSSEHPGNTIYF
v_gene: TRBV11-2; abundance: -; d_gene: TRBD1; len: 15; j_gene: TRBJ2-1; CDR3nt: TGTGTCAGCAGCTTAGCCGCAGGGACAGTGATGGGGCAGTTCTTC; CDR3aa: CVSSLAAGTVMGQFF
v_gene: TRBV18; abundance: -; d_gene: TRBD2; len: 14; j_gene: TRBJ2-1; CDR3nt: TGTGCCAGCTCACCAGTGACTAGCGGGAGACCATTGTTCTTC; CDR3aa: CASSPVTSGRPLFF
v_gene: TRBV12-3/TRBV12-4; abundance: many; d_gene: -; len: 12; j_gene: TRBJ2-1; CDR3nt: TGTGCCAGCAGCCCCGTCTGGGATAGGCAGTTCTTC; CDR3aa: CASSPVWDRQFF
v_gene: TRBV15; abundance: -; d_gene: -; len: 18; j_gene: TRBJ2-3; CDR3nt: TGTGCCACCAGCAGAGAGCCCACAGGCGGGTCGAGCACAGATACGCAGTATTTT; CDR3aa: CATSREPTGGSSTDTQYF
v_gene: TRBV19; abundance: -; d_gene: TRBD2; len: 15; j_gene: TRBJ2-5; CDR3nt: TGTGCCAGTAGTTCCGAGCGGGGACTTAAAGAGACCCAGTACTTC; CDR3aa: CASSSERGLKETQYF
v_gene: TRBV19; abundance: many; d_gene: TRBD2; len: 17; j_gene: TRBJ2-3; CDR3nt: TGTGCCAGTAGTATAGATCCTAGCGGGAAGAAGGCAGATACGCAGTATTTT; CDR3aa: CASSIDPSGKKADTQYF
v_gene: TRBV5-5; abundance: once; d_gene: TRBD1; len: 15; j_gene: TRBJ2-2; CDR3nt: TGTGCCAGCTCTTGGGGGACAGGGGGCACCGGGGAGCTGTTTTTT; CDR3aa: CASSWGTGGTGELFF
v_gene: TRBV20-1; abundance: -; d_gene: TRBD2; len: 16; j_gene: TRBJ2-1; CDR3nt: TGCAGTGCTTTACAAACCGGGACTAGCGGGAGGGGTGAGCAGTTCTTC; CDR3aa: CSALQTGTSGRGEQFF